This paragraph covers one T cell receptor beta chain sequence. Its antigen is undetermined. This sample was taken from a study of cytomegalovirus exposure and HLA in healthy donors. The V and J ends lost 3 bases and 0 bases respectively, with 9 bases between them. Germline assignment: CDR1 SNHLY and CDR2 FYNNEI. The CDR3 loop spans 14 amino acids. Study-wide results and limits: Several of the most significant clusters were apparently associated with common viral pathogens in a later analysis. The Asian-associated ancestry cluster reportedly had fewer N-insertions than the approximately 610-donor mean in a later analysis. Within an earlier analysis, most TCR beta V segments proved productive either about 87% or about 30% of the time.

Use of 60 Vbeta and 13 Jbeta primers characterized the PCR. The table came from immunoSEQ multiplex PCR; TCRdb's copy has only in-frame clones and leaves some out. The sample data list 160,000 or so clones. The clonotype comes from a man between 25 and 39 years old in good health and CMV-seronegative. This chain uses TRBV2 with TRBJ2-7; perhaps TRBD1 as D (6 bases). The sample comprised PBMCs. The CDR3 region is CASSEQGLSYEQYF. In DNA form, the CDR3 reads TGTGCCAGCAGTGAGCAGGGGCTCTCCTACGAGCAGTACTTC.